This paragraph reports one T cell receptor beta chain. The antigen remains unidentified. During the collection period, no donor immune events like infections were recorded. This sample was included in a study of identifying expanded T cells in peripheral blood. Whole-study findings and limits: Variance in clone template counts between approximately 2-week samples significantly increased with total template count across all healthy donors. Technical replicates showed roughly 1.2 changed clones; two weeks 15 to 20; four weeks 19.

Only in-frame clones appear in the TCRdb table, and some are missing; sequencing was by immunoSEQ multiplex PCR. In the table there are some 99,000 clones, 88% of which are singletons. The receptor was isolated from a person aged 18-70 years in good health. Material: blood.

For the CDR3, the DNA is TGTGCCAGCAGCTTAGTCAATGAGCAGTTCTTC. Protein: CASSLVNEQFF. The chain carries TRBV7-9 and TRBJ2-1; D uncertain. CDR3 size: 11 residues. From germline, CDR1 is SEHNR and CDR2 FQNEAQ (reference sequence). Between the trimmed V and J ends, which lost 1 base and 6 bases, there was a span of 1 base.